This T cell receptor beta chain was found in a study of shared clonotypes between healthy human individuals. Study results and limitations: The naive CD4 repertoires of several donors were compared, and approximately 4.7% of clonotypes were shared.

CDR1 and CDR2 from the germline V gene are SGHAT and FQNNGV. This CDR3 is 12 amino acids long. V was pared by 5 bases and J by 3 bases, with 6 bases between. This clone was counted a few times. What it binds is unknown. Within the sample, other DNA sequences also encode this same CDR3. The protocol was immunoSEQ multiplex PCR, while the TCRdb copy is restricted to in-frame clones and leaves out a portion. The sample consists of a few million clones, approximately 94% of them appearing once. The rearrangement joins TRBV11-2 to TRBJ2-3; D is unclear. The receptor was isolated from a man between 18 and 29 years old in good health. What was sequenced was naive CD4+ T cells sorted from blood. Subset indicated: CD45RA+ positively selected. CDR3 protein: CASSPGTDTQYF. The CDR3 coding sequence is TGTGCCAGCAGCCCCGGGACAGATACGCAGTATTTT.